These T cell receptor beta chains were read from a single sample in a study of cytomegalovirus exposure and HLA in healthy donors. Repertoires were generated with immunoSEQ multiplex PCR, while TCRdb's copy carries only in-frame clones and drops some. The data contain approximately 190,000 clones, around 87% of them singletons. Sequenced sample: PBMCs. All receptors come from a man aged 25 to 40 in good health and CMV-seronegative. CDR3s include the opening cysteine and the closing phenylalanine or tryptophan. Fields, in order: J gene, V gene, D gene, CDR3 protein. D genes are given only for firm matches.

j_call: TRBJ2-7; v_call: TRBV4-2; d_call: TRBD1; cdr3_aa: CASSPGTGRLYEQYF
j_call: TRBJ2-1; v_call: TRBV25-1; d_call: TRBD2; cdr3_aa: CASSARLVAGNSYNEQFF
j_call: TRBJ1-1; v_call: TRBV7-9; d_call: TRBD1; cdr3_aa: CASSPPGTDEAFF
j_call: TRBJ2-5; v_call: TRBV27; d_call: NA; cdr3_aa: CASSLDRLQETQYF
j_call: TRBJ2-2; v_call: TRBV5-1; d_call: TRBD2; cdr3_aa: CASSLVAGGALDTGELFF
j_call: TRBJ1-1; v_call: TRBV18; d_call: TRBD1; cdr3_aa: CASSLTQGPEAFF
j_call: TRBJ2-1; v_call: TRBV30; d_call: NA; cdr3_aa: CAWRGHYNEQFF
j_call: TRBJ1-5; v_call: TRBV6-1; d_call: NA; cdr3_aa: CASSEAGVPNQPQHF
j_call: TRBJ1-4; v_call: TRBV18; d_call: NA; cdr3_aa: CASSPRKGDGEKLFF
j_call: TRBJ2-7; v_call: TRBV19; d_call: TRBD2; cdr3_aa: CASSMISGSEQYF
j_call: TRBJ2-7; v_call: TRBV4-2; d_call: NA; cdr3_aa: CASSRRRNLDEQYF
j_call: TRBJ2-7; v_call: TRBV7-2; d_call: NA; cdr3_aa: CASSLDRTAYEQYF
j_call: TRBJ2-7; v_call: TRBV7-9; d_call: TRBD2; cdr3_aa: CASSGWRGSEQYF
j_call: NA; v_call: TRBV5-6; d_call: NA; cdr3_aa: CASSLGAGASYEQYF
j_call: TRBJ1-6; v_call: TRBV5-8; d_call: NA; cdr3_aa: CASSGTPSSYNSPLHF
j_call: TRBJ2-7; v_call: TRBV4-1; d_call: NA; cdr3_aa: CASSHGVRGAYEQYF
j_call: TRBJ1-2; v_call: TRBV27; d_call: NA; cdr3_aa: CASSFTPSYGYTF